This paragraph covers one T cell receptor beta chain sequence. This entry is derived from a study of identical twins. TCRdb reprocessed the 5' RACE reads via MiXCR and lists one record per CDR3 protein. The top ten hold roughly 3% of the sample, which has 550,000 to 700,000 distinct CDR3 sequences, around a tenth seen once. V was clipped by 6 bases and J by 3 bases, with 15 bases between them. The CDR3 runs to 14 residues. Germline values: CDR1 KGHSH, CDR2 LQKENI. This sample was also put to use in a study of yellow fever vaccine responses in identical twins.

The receptor comes from a woman younger than 35 in good health. J is TRBJ2-7 and V is TRBV18; D tentatively reads TRBD1 or TRBD2 (5 bases each). Material for sequencing was PBMCs. CDR3 in DNA: TGTGCCAGCTCCCCGGGACGGAAGAACTACGAGCAGTACTTC. Its protein product is CASSPGRKNYEQYF.